The next 7 T cell receptor beta chains were all read from a single sample in a study of shared clonotypes between healthy human individuals. TCRdb's copy holds only in-frame clones and misses some; the assay was immunoSEQ multiplex PCR. Of 1.5 million to 1.9 million clones detected, under 99% appear once; the ten largest clones hold roughly 0.45%. Sequencing was performed on naive CD4+ T cells sorted from blood. The subset was: CD45RA+ positively selected. These receptors originate from a man aged 25-45 years in good health.

On this clone: Since the CDR3 does not end with the conserved phenylalanine or tryptophan, this likely comes from a read error. The limits of the CDR3 on the DNA are not certain, so only TCRdb's listed CDR3 is given. The rearrangement uses TRBV30 and TRBJ1-4. With termini counted, the CDR3 has 9 amino acids. Looked up from germline, CDR1 is GTSNPN and CDR2 is SVGIG (reference sequence). CDR3 protein: CAWRPGGSI.

This clone was observed once. The V gene is TRBV6-6, the J gene TRBJ2-1; tentative D call: TRBD2 (6 bases). CDR1 and CDR2 from the germline V gene are MNHNY and SVGAGI (reference sequence). Between the trimmed V and J ends, which lost 10 bases and 12 bases, there was a span of 25 bases. The CDR3 has 14 residues. This CDR3 reads CATVSDYRGITQFF. In nucleotides, the CDR3 is TGTGCCACCGTGAGCGACTACCGGGGGATAACGCAGTTCTTC.

V is TRBV15 and J is TRBJ1-1, with TRBD1 identical over 8 bases. The germline gives CDR1 LNHNV, CDR2 YYDKDF (reference sequence). This CDR3 has 14 amino acids. Losses at the gene ends were 5 bases for V and 5 bases for J; bases not matched to a gene: 7. DNA for the CDR3: TGTGCCACCAGCGGTCGACAGGGGAGTACTGAAGCTTTCTTT. Its translation is CATSGRQGSTEAFF.

The chain combines TRBV5-8 with TRBJ2-1; possibly TRBD2 for D (5 bases). Trimming pared 1 base from V and 13 bases from J, leaving 6 bases between. The CDR3 extends over 10 amino acids. CDR1 and CDR2 (germline): SGHTS, YDEGEE. The CDR3 DNA is TGTGCCAGCAGCTTGCGGGGACAGTTCTTC. Translation: CASSLRGQFF.

The rearrangement joins TRBV18 to TRBJ1-1; TRBD1 matches at 9 bases. The CDR3 extends over 16 amino acids. The V gene's germline CDR1 is KGHSH and CDR2 LQKENI. V shed 3 bases, J shed 3 bases, and the junction held 8 bases outside the gene matches. This CDR3 is CASSPSPGQGDTEAFF. The CDR3 coding sequence is TGTGCCAGCTCACCCAGCCCGGGACAGGGCGACACTGAAGCTTTCTTT.

The chain joins TRBV4-3 to TRBJ2-1; tentative D call: TRBD1 (5 bases). The CDR3 spans 13 residues. The germline V gene has CDR1 LGHNA and CDR2 YSLEER. V was trimmed by 1 base and J by 9 bases, leaving 10 bases between them. The CDR3 spells CASSQAWTSEQFF. CDR3 nucleotides: TGCGCCAGCAGCCAAGCCTGGACATCTGAGCAGTTCTTC.

V gene TRBV9 combines with J gene TRBJ1-4; D possibly corresponds to TRBD1 (5 bases). CDR3 length: 15 residues. Germline CDR1 SGDLS, CDR2 YYNGEE. The ends were cut back, 2 bases at V and 6 bases at J, with 14 bases in the middle. CDR3 coding DNA: TGTGCCAGCAGCGTGCGGGGCATGAGTCATGAAAAACTGTTTTTT. This encodes CASSVRGMSHEKLFF.